This T cell receptor (beta chain) was retrieved from a study of blood T cell repertoires in COVID-19. CDR1 SGHRS and CDR2 YFSETQ come from the germline V gene. This CDR3 has 13 residues. V lost 4 bases, J lost 0 bases, and 5 bases lay in between. Authors' data handling: Estimation of nucleated cell counts relied on the amplification of reference gene primers. Sequencing was performed with immunoSEQ multiplex PCR; in TCRdb, only in-frame clones are kept and a portion is missing. The D gene and trimming were derived from the DNA, and the V and J assignments and clone size from that table. The data hold approximately 34,000 clones, with approximately 88% observed a single time. This clone was found once.

Sequences were obtained from peripheral blood. The receptor was derived from a human donor in a cohort sampled during active COVID-19. The chain couples TRBV5-1 to TRBJ1-3; D remains unclear. The CDR3 loop reads CASSSLSGNTIYF. The CDR3 DNA is TGCGCCAGCAGCAGCCTCTCTGGAAACACCATATATTTT. Using reference TRBV5-1 and TRBJ1-3 for the parts outside the CDR3, the full variable domain is KAGVTQTPRYLIKTRGQQVTLSCSPISGHRSVSWYQQTPGQGLQFLFEYFSETQRNKGNFPGRFSGRQFSNSRSEMNVSTLELGDSALYLCASSSLSGNTIYFGEGSWLTVV.